Following are 16 T cell receptor beta chains from one sample sequenced in a study of blood T cell repertoires in COVID-19. Profiling relied on immunoSEQ multiplex PCR, and the TCRdb table lists in-frame clones only, not all of them. The table shows around 95,000 clones, with approximately 90% occurring only once. The sequenced material came from peripheral blood. All receptors come from a man aged 50-60 years with acute or convalescent COVID-19.

The V call is TRBV7-2, the J call TRBJ2-3; 10 nucleotides agree with TRBD2. The trim removed 1 base at V and 2 bases at J, leaving 3 bases unmatched. The CDR3 runs 16 residues. Germline CDR1 is SGHTA and CDR2 is FQGNSA. CDR3 nucleotides: TGTGCCAGCAGCTTAGAAGGGACTAGCGCCACAGATACGCAGTATTTT. It codes for CASSLEGTSATDTQYF.

The chain couples TRBV27 to TRBJ1-5, with a tentative D call TRBD1 (5 bases). Trimming took 0 bases from V and 3 from J, leaving 9 bases between them. The CDR3 loop spans 15 amino acids. Per germline, CDR1 MNHEY and CDR2 SMNVEV (reference sequence). Here the CDR3 DNA reads TGTGCCAGCAGTTTATCTGACAGAATCAATCAGCCCCAGCATTTT. It translates to CASSLSDRINQPQHF.

The rearrangement uses TRBV5-6 and TRBJ1-4; no firm D call. The germline gives CDR1 SGHDT, CDR2 YYEEEE. This CDR3 region has 14 residues. Trimming removed 3 bases from V and 3 bases from J, with 9 bases in between. This CDR3 is CASSYINPNEKLFF. CDR3 in DNA: TGTGCCAGCAGCTACATTAATCCTAATGAAAAACTGTTTTTT.

Comments on this clone: One end of the junction does not line up with germline, which may come from a read error. The chain recombines TRBV6-5 with TRBJ2-7; 10 bases fit TRBD2. This CDR3 region has 14 residues. Germline V gene lookup returns CDR1 MNHEY and CDR2 SVGAGI. This CDR3 is CATRSSGRAYGQYF. The CDR3 coding sequence is TGTGCCACCCGATCGAGCGGGAGGGCCTACGGGCAGTACTTC.

The genes are TRBV5-5 and TRBJ2-5, with a possible D match to TRBD2 (7 bases). V was cut by 4 bases and J by 0 bases, with 16 bases left in between. Germline assignment: CDR1 SGHKS and CDR2 YYEKEE (reference sequence). The CDR3 covers 16 residues. In DNA, the CDR3 is TGTGCCAGCAGCCCGGATGGGGGGGCTTACCAAGAGACCCAGTACTTC. Residues: CASSPDGGAYQETQYF.

The chain uses TRBV5-4 and TRBJ2-1; D is perhaps TRBD1 (5 bases). The CDR3 length is 14 residues. Trimming pared 2 bases from V and 8 bases from J, leaving 14 bases between. Per germline, CDR1 SGHNT and CDR2 YYREEE (reference sequence). The CDR3, as DNA: TGTGCCAGCAGCTTAGAATTGACAGCTTATGAGCAGTTCTTC. It translates to CASSLELTAYEQFF.

This sequence joins TRBV7-2 and TRBJ2-3, with TRBD2 matching over 7 bases. With 0 bases clipped from V and 2 bases from J, the junction kept 5 bases outside the gene matches. Per the germline V gene, CDR1 is SGHTA and CDR2 is FQGNSA. The CDR3 totals 16 residues. The CDR3 region is CASSLARGLLTDTQYF. DNA for the CDR3: TGTGCCAGCAGCTTAGCCCGGGGACTACTCACAGATACGCAGTATTTT.

This chain uses TRBV30 with TRBJ2-7; TRBD2 matches at 11 bases. The CDR3 sequence is 16 residues long. V trimming: 5 bases; J trimming: 2 bases; junction bases outside the gene matches: 11. Germline assignment: CDR1 GTSNPN and CDR2 SVGIG (reference sequence). CDR3 nucleotides: TGTGCCTGGGCGGTAGCGGGAGGGCCCTCGACCTACGAGCAGTACTTC. Translating it yields CAWAVAGGPSTYEQYF.

V is TRBV7-2 and J is TRBJ2-3; 7 nucleotides line up with TRBD2. The CDR3 extends over 15 amino acids. V shed 3 bases and J 4 bases; nucleotides not matched to a gene: 7. Germline V gene sequence: CDR1 SGHTA, CDR2 FQGNSA. The CDR3 DNA sequence: TGTGCCAGCAGCTTTCTGGCTAGCGGTGCAGATACGCAGTATTTT. Residues: CASSFLASGADTQYF.

The J gene is TRBJ2-2, the V gene TRBV5-6; 10 bases agree with TRBD1. The V gene's germline CDR1 is SGHDT and CDR2 YYEEEE. V trimming: 0 bases; J trimming: 6 bases; junction bases outside the gene matches: 8. This CDR3 is 17 amino acids long. Here the CDR3 DNA reads TGTGCCAGCAGCTTGGGTTATGGGACAGGGGAGTCCGGGGAGCTGTTTTTT. Translation: CASSLGYGTGESGELFF.

This chain joins TRBV6-5 and TRBJ2-7, with 9 nucleotides matching TRBD1. V was clipped by 4 bases and J by 7 bases; unmatched bases: 5. The V gene's germline CDR1 is MNHEY and CDR2 SVGAGI. The CDR3 extends over 13 amino acids. As DNA, the CDR3 is TGTGCCAGCAGTTCCAACAGGGGGCAGGAGCAGTACTTC. This sequence encodes CASSSNRGQEQYF.

The V gene is TRBV30, the J gene TRBJ2-2, with 12 bases that match TRBD2. From germline, CDR1 is GTSNPN and CDR2 SVGIG (reference sequence). This CDR3 contains 17 residues. Losses at the gene ends were 0 bases for V and 3 bases for J; bases not matched to a gene: 5. In DNA form, the CDR3 reads TGTGCCTGGAGTGTTCTAGCGGGAGGGCCCTACACCGGGGAGCTGTTTTTT. It is translated as CAWSVLAGGPYTGELFF. The complete variable domain, with remaining parts taken from reference TRBV30 and TRBJ2-2, reads SQTIHQWPATLVQPVGSPLSLECTVEGTSNPNLYWYRQAAGRGLQLLFYSVGIGQISSEVPQNLSASRPQDRQFILSSKKLLLSDSGFYLCAWSVLAGGPYTGELFFGEGSRLTVL.

This clone was found once. The chain joins TRBV9 to TRBJ1-6, with TRBD1 matching 7 bases. The CDR3 totals 15 residues. From germline, CDR1 is SGDLS and CDR2 YYNGEE. V dropped 0 bases and J dropped 9; count of bases not matched to a gene: 6. The CDR3, as DNA: TGTGCCAGCAGCGTAGCCGGGACAGACAGTTCACCCCTCCACTTT. This sequence encodes CASSVAGTDSSPLHF.

This chain links TRBV12-3 or TRBV12-4 with TRBJ2-3; D is uncertain. The V end lost 1 base, the J end lost 6 bases, and 5 bases lay between the germline ends. The CDR3 has 12 amino acids. The CDR3 reads CASSLVRDTQYF. CDR3 nucleotide sequence: TGTGCCAGCAGTTTAGTCCGGGATACGCAGTATTTT.

In the case of this clone: Other DNA sequences in this specimen translate into the identical CDR3. The chain employs TRBV19 and TRBJ2-2; D might be TRBD1 (5 bases). Germline loops: CDR1 LNHDA, CDR2 SQIVND (reference sequence). This CDR3 comprises 13 residues. With 5 bases removed from V and 3 bases from J, the gap between germline ends came to 7 bases. The CDR3 is CASSRQYTGELFF. The CDR3 DNA sequence: TGTGCCAGTAGTCGACAGTACACCGGGGAGCTGTTTTTT.

The chain uses TRBV7-8 and TRBJ2-3; TRBD1 agrees at 8 bases. The germline CDR1 and CDR2 sequences are SGHVS and FQNEAQ. The CDR3 sequence is 16 residues long. Germline trimming cut 6 bases from V and 5 bases from J; bases unmatched to any gene: 13. CDR3 sequence: CASRSQGADRIDTQYF. Here the CDR3 DNA reads TGTGCCAGCAGATCCCAGGGGGCGGATAGGATAGATACGCAGTATTTT.